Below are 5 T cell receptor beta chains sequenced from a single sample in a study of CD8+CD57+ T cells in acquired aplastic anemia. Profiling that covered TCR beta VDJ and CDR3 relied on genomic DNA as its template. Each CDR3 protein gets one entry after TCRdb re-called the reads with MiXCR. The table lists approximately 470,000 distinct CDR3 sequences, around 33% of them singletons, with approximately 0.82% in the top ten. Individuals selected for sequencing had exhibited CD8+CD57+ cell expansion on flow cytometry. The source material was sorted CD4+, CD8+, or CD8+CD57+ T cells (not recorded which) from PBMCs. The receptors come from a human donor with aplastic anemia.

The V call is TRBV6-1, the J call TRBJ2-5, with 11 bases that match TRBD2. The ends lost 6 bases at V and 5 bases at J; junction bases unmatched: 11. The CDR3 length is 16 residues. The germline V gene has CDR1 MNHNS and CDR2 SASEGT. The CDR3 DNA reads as TGTGCCAGCAGCTCGACACCCGCTAGCGGGGGGGAGACCCAGTACTTC. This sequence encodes CASSSTPASGGETQYF.

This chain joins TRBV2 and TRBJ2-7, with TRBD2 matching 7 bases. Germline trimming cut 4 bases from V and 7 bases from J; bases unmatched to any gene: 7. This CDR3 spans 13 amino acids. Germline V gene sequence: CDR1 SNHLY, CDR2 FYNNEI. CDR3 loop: CASSGGRAGEQYF. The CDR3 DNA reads TGTGCCAGCAGTGGGGGGAGGGCCGGGGAGCAGTACTTC. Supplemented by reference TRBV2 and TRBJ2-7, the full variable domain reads EPEVTQTPSHQVTQMGQEVILRCVPISNHLYFYWYRQILGQKVEFLVSFYNNEISEKSEIFDDQFSVERPDGSNFTLKIRSTKLEDSAMYFCASSGGRAGEQYFGPGTRLTVT.

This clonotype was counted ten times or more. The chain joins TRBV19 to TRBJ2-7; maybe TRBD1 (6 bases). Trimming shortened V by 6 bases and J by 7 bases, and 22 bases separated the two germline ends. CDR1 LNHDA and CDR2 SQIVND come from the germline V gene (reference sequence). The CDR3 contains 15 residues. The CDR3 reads CASSTGTTEMGEQYF. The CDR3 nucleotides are TGTGCCAGTAGCACCGGGACAACCGAAATGGGGGAGCAGTACTTC.

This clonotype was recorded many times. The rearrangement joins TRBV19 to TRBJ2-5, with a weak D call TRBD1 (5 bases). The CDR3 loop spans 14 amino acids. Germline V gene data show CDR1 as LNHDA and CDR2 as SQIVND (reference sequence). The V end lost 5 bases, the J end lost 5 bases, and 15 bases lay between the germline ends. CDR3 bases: TGTGCCAGTAGTGCCACAGGCATCGGGGAGACCCAGTACTTC. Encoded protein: CASSATGIGETQYF.

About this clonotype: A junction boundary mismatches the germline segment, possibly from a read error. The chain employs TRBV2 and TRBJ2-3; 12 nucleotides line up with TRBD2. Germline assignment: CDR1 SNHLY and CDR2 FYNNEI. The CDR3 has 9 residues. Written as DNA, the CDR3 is TGTGCCAGCAGGGGACTAGCGGGTTTT. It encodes CASRGLAGF. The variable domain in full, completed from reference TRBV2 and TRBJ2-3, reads EPEVTQTPSHQVTQMGQEVILRCVPISNHLYFYWYRQILGQKVEFLVSFYNNEISEKSEIFDDQFSVERPDGSNFTLKIRSTKLEDSAMYFCASRGLAGFGPGTRLTVL.